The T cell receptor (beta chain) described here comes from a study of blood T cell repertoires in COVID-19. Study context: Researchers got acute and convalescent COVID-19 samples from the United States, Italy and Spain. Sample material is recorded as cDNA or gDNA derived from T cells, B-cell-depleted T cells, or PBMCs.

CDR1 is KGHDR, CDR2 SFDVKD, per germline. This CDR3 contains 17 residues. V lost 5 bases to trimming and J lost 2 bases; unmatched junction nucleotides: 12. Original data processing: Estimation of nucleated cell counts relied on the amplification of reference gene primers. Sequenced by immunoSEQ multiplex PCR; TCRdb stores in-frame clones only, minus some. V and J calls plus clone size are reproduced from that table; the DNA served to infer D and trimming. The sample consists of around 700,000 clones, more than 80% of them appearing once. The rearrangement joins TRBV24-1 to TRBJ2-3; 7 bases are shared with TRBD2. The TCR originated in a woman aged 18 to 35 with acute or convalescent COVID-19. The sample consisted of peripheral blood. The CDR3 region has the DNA TGTGCCACCAGTGGTCCCTCACTAGCGCGCGACACAGATACGCAGTATTTT. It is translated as CATSGPSLARDTDTQYF.